The 28 T cell receptor beta chains below come from one sample, sequenced in a study of human T cells and chemical hapten exposure. TCRdb re-called the RACE reads with MiXCR, one entry per CDR3 protein. The table shows 280,000 or so distinct CDR3 sequences, with roughly 7.7% occurring only once. The time point is: pre-sensitization, week 0. The treatment denotes: therapeutic diphenylcyclopropenone sensitization with weekly scalp DPC. The sequencing here drew on whole blood, taken in connection with sensitization to the hapten diphenylcyclopropenone (DPC). The source of these receptors is a man younger than 30 with alopecia areata. Some clones in this sample may be carry-over from other donors' samples.

The table lists this clonotype with many counts. The rearrangement uses TRBV28 and TRBJ1-2, with D perhaps matching TRBD1 (6 bases). CDR1 and CDR2 (germline): MDHEN, SYDVKM. The CDR3 loop spans 15 amino acids. The germline V and J ends were trimmed by 5 bases and 7 bases, with 20 bases remaining between them. CDR3 residues: CASSKEQGFGFGYTF. CDR3 DNA sequence: TGTGCCAGCAGTAAAGAACAGGGATTCGGTTTTGGCTACACCTTC.

This rearrangement joins TRBV11-2 to TRBJ2-2; D gene uncertain. The CDR3 loop spans 13 amino acids. Trimming took off 2 bases at V and 6 bases at J, with 7 bases between the two ends. Germline V gene lookup returns CDR1 SGHAT and CDR2 FQNNGV. CDR3 sequence: CASSLRSSGELFF. CDR3 DNA sequence: TGTGCCAGCAGCTTAAGGTCTTCCGGGGAGCTGTTTTTT.

The chain links TRBV28 to TRBJ1-2; D is ambiguous. CDR1 is MDHEN and CDR2 is SYDVKM in the germline V gene. V was clipped by 3 bases and J by 4 bases, with 9 bases between them. CDR3 length: 13 residues. CDR3 sequence reads: CASSFGSSYGYTF. Here the CDR3 DNA reads TGTGCCAGCAGTTTTGGCAGCAGCTATGGCTACACCTTC.

The rearrangement joins TRBV4-3 to TRBJ1-1; D is possibly TRBD1 (5 bases). The length of the CDR3 is 15 residues. Germline lookup yields CDR1 LGHNA and CDR2 YSLEER. V was trimmed by 0 bases and J by 5 bases, leaving 13 bases between them. In nucleotides, the CDR3 is TGCGCCAGCAGCCAAGATACTGTGGGACGGACTGAAGCTTTCTTT. It is translated as CASSQDTVGRTEAFF.

This clonotype has a count of ten or more. The chain uses TRBV2 and TRBJ1-6, with TRBD1 matching 8 bases. Germline CDR1 reads SNHLY; CDR2 reads FYNNEI. The trim removed 6 bases at V and 7 bases at J, leaving 5 bases unmatched. The CDR3 runs 14 residues. The CDR3, as DNA: TGTGCCAGCAGCGGACAGGGAGGCAATTCACCCCTCCACTTT. Translating it yields CASSGQGGNSPLHF. The full variable domain, completed using reference TRBV2 and TRBJ1-6, is EPEVTQTPSHQVTQMGQEVILRCVPISNHLYFYWYRQILGQKVEFLVSFYNNEISEKSEIFDDQFSVERPDGSNFTLKIRSTKLEDSAMYFCASSGQGGNSPLHFGNGTRLTVT.

The sample holds one count of this clonotype. A much more abundant neighbour one base away suggests this may be a read error. The V call is TRBV7-2, the J call TRBJ2-1, with 10 bases that match TRBD1. Germline assignment: CDR1 SGHTA and CDR2 FQGNSA. This CDR3 spans 15 amino acids. The CDR3: CASGLGQGVYNEQFF. The CDR3 DNA reads as TGTGCCAGCGGCTTAGGACAGGGGGTTTACAATGAGCAGTTCTTC.

The chain is built from TRBV27 and TRBJ2-1; 9 positions agree with TRBD2. CDR1 is MNHEY, CDR2 SMNVEV, per germline (reference sequence). Germline trimming cut 8 bases from V and 5 bases from J; bases unmatched to any gene: 7. The length of the CDR3 is 14 residues. CDR3 in DNA: TGTGCCAGCTTTAGCGGGGGAAGCGACAATGAGCAGTTCTTC. This codes for CASFSGGSDNEQFF.

Only a few counts were recorded for this clonotype. This chain links TRBV7-3 with TRBJ2-1; 8 bases match TRBD1. Looked up from germline, CDR1 is SGHTA and CDR2 is FQGTGA. Unmatched junction bases numbered 13, after V lost 5 bases and J lost 7 bases. This CDR3 is 16 amino acids long. The CDR3 reads CASSRSDRGSYNEQFF. The CDR3 bases are TGTGCCAGCAGCCGTTCCGACAGGGGAAGCTATAATGAGCAGTTCTTC. Combining the CDR3 with reference TRBV7-3 and TRBJ2-1 gives the whole variable domain GAGVSQTPSNKVTEKGKYVELRCDPISGHTALYWYRQSLGQGPEFLIYFQGTGAADDSGLPNDRFFAVRPEGSVSTLKIQRTERGDSAVYLCASSRSDRGSYNEQFFGPGTRLTVL.

The V gene is TRBV7-2, the J gene TRBJ2-3; D is uncertain. The V end lost 0 bases, the J end lost 4 bases, and 8 bases lay between the germline ends. The CDR3 sequence is 14 residues long. Per germline, CDR1 SGHTA and CDR2 FQGNSA. The CDR3 spells CASSLANRADTQYF. The CDR3 coding sequence is TGTGCCAGCAGCTTAGCGAATCGGGCAGATACGCAGTATTTT. Full variable domain (outside the CDR3, taken from reference TRBV7-2 and TRBJ2-3): GAGVSQSPSNKVTEKGKDVELRCDPISGHTALYWYRQSLGQGLEFLIYFQGNSAPDKSGLPSDRFSAERTGGSVSTLTIQRTQQEDSAVYLCASSLANRADTQYFGPGTRLTVL.

This clonotype occurred a few times. The chain is built from TRBV25-1 and TRBJ2-3, with a possible D match to TRBD2 (5 bases). V shed 2 bases and J shed 5 bases, with 5 bases lying between them. CDR1 and CDR2 from the germline V gene are MGHDK and SYGVNS. The CDR3 is 12 residues long. CDR3 sequence (DNA): TGTGCCAGCAGTGAACGGGGAGATACGCAGTATTTT. Translated, it gives CASSERGDTQYF.

This clonotype has a handful of counts. The chain recombines TRBV5-6 with TRBJ1-3; no clear D. This CDR3 spans 13 amino acids. V was shortened by 2 bases and J by 4 bases, with 7 bases between the two germline ends. The germline gives CDR1 SGHDT, CDR2 YYEEEE. In DNA form, the CDR3 reads TGTGCCAGCAGCTTATCGGTGGGAAACACCATATATTTT. Encoded protein: CASSLSVGNTIYF.

This clonotype came up a few times. This rearrangement joins TRBV20-1 to TRBJ1-4; TRBD1 matches 8 bases. Trimming cost V 3 bases and J 8 bases; bases outside gene matches: 8. Per germline, CDR1 DFQATT and CDR2 SNEGSKA (reference sequence). The CDR3 has 14 residues. The CDR3 is CSASPGQGREKLFF. CDR3 sequence (DNA): TGCAGTGCTAGTCCCGGACAGGGAAGGGAAAAACTGTTTTTT.

In this sample, this clonotype turned up a few times. J is TRBJ1-3 and V is TRBV4-3; D unclear. The CDR3 contains 13 residues. Deletions cut 0 bases from V and 5 bases from J, with 5 bases between. Per germline, CDR1 LGHNA and CDR2 YSLEER. The CDR3, as DNA: TGCGCCAGCAGCCAAGAGGAGAGAAACACCATATATTTT. Amino acid sequence: CASSQEERNTIYF.

This clonotype was counted a few times. The chain uses TRBV3-1 and TRBJ1-1; D might be TRBD1 (5 bases). The CDR3 has 12 amino acids. The germline V gene has CDR1 LGHDT and CDR2 YNNKEL (reference sequence). Trimming removed 3 bases from V and 12 bases from J, with 14 bases in between. CDR3 nucleotides: TGTGCCAGCAGCCAGAAGGGACCGAAGACTTTCTTT. The encoded protein is CASSQKGPKTFF.

Many counts were recorded for this clonotype. The chain carries TRBV6-5 and TRBJ1-2; D is perhaps TRBD1 (6 bases). Germline V gene data show CDR1 as MNHEY and CDR2 as SVGAGI. CDR3 length equals 14 residues. V lost 6 bases and J lost 4, with 15 bases in between. The CDR3 bases are TGTGCCAGCAGGCAAACAGGGTTGGGCTATGGCTACACCTTC. Its translation is CASRQTGLGYGYTF.

The chain recombines TRBV5-1 with TRBJ1-3, with no clear D. The CDR3 spans 15 residues. V lost 0 bases and J lost 0, with 7 bases in between. Germline V gene lookup returns CDR1 SGHRS and CDR2 YFSETQ. The CDR3, as DNA: TGCGCCAGCAGCTTGGAACAGCTCTCTGGAAACACCATATATTTT. Its translation is CASSLEQLSGNTIYF.

V gene TRBV7-9 combines with J gene TRBJ2-7; TRBD2 is a possible D gene (5 bases). The length of the CDR3 is 15 residues. The V gene lost 4 bases and the J gene lost 1 base, with 14 bases spanning the gap. CDR1 and CDR2 from the germline V gene are SEHNR and FQNEAQ (reference sequence). Here the CDR3 DNA reads TGTGCCAGCAGCTCGGACTGGGCCAATTCCTACGAGCAGTACTTC. Amino acids: CASSSDWANSYEQYF.

On this clonotype: A much more abundant neighbour one base away suggests this may be a read error. The chain carries TRBV11-3 and TRBJ2-1; 11 positions match TRBD1. Trimming cost V 4 bases and J 6 bases; bases outside gene matches: 2. The CDR3 consists of 14 residues. Germline loops: CDR1 SGHNT, CDR2 YENEEA. Here the CDR3 reads CASSSGTGGNEQFF. Here the CDR3 DNA reads TGTGCCAGCAGCTCCGGGACAGGGGGCAATGAGCAGTTCTTC.

With respect to this clonotype: This clone may be a read error of a much larger clone one base away. V usage is TRBV6-1 and J usage is TRBJ2-3; tentative D call: TRBD2 (6 bases). Per germline, CDR1 MNHNS and CDR2 SASEGT. Between the trimmed V and J ends, which lost 10 bases and 2 bases, there was a span of 16 bases. CDR3 length: 14 residues. The CDR3 DNA reads TGTGCCAACACCCAGCGCGGGGTCACAGATACGCAGTATTTT. This translates into CANTQRGVTDTQYF.

This clonotype was picked up many times. The chain carries TRBV6-2 or TRBV6-3 and TRBJ1-5, with 7 bases fitting TRBD1. Germline V gene sequence: CDR1 MNHEY, CDR2 SVGEGT. The ends lost 8 bases at V and 2 bases at J; junction bases unmatched: 3. CDR3 size: 13 residues. The CDR3 nucleotides read TGTGCCAGCGAAACAGGGGGCAATCAGCCCCAGCATTTT. Its protein is CASETGGNQPQHF.

This clonotype was observed at least ten times. The chain links TRBV24-1 to TRBJ2-2, with 9 nucleotides matching TRBD1. The trim removed 3 bases at V and 6 bases at J, leaving 7 bases unmatched. This CDR3 has 16 residues. CDR1 is KGHDR and CDR2 is SFDVKD in the germline V gene. CDR3 coding DNA: TGTGCCACCAGTGATCACACGGACAGGGGCTCCGGGGAGCTGTTTTTT. Its protein is CATSDHTDRGSGELFF.

The CDR3 DNA sequence: TGTGCCATCAGCATTTCTAGCGGGGGGGCCGAAGATACGCAGTATTTT. Translation: CAISISSGGAEDTQYF. The V gene is TRBV10-3, the J gene TRBJ2-3, with 12 bases lining up with TRBD2. With V trimmed by 6 bases and J by 5 bases, 9 bases remained unmatched. Germline V gives CDR1 ENHRY, CDR2 SYGVKD. The CDR3 consists of 16 residues.

In this sample, this clonotype turned up many times. J is TRBJ1-3 and V is TRBV4-3, with D perhaps TRBD1 (6 bases). From germline, CDR1 is LGHNA and CDR2 YSLEER. The CDR3 sequence is 21 residues long. Trimming removed 0 bases at V and 0 bases at J, with 24 bases between. The CDR3 sequence is CASSQDSSGFQGLLSGNTIYF. For the CDR3, the DNA is TGCGCCAGCAGCCAAGATTCCAGCGGTTTCCAGGGGCTACTCTCTGGAAACACCATATATTTT.

This clonotype was seen ten or more times. The chain is built from TRBV4-1 and TRBJ2-2, with D unclear. The germline V gene encodes CDR1 MGHRA and CDR2 YSYEKL. The CDR3 sequence is 14 residues long. V lost 4 bases to trimming and J lost 3 bases, with 9 bases between them. The CDR3 reads CASSLGPYTGELFF. CDR3 DNA: TGCGCCAGCAGCCTCGGGCCCTACACCGGGGAGCTGTTTTTT.

This clonotype was found many times. This chain uses TRBV24-1 with TRBJ1-2, with 8 bases lining up with TRBD1. The junction had 11 bases not matched to a gene; V was cut back by 0 bases and J by 3 bases. From germline, CDR1 is KGHDR and CDR2 SFDVKD. The CDR3 sequence is 18 residues long. In nucleotides, the CDR3 is TGTGCCACCAGTGATTTGTACCTGACAGGGGAGGGTTACTATGGCTACACCTTC. Translation: CATSDLYLTGEGYYGYTF.

V usage is TRBV5-1 and J usage is TRBJ2-5, with 7 bases fitting TRBD2. Germline-derived CDR1 and CDR2 are SGHRS and YFSETQ. The V segment lost 2 bases and the J segment 0 bases; nucleotides outside the gene matches: 4. The CDR3 loop spans 15 amino acids. The CDR3 reads CASSLSGVDQETQYF. As DNA, the CDR3 is TGCGCCAGCAGCTTAAGCGGGGTGGACCAAGAGACCCAGTACTTC.

This clonotype has only a few counts. The V and J genes are TRBV27 and TRBJ1-5; 8 bases agree with TRBD1. The CDR3 length is 15 residues. J lost 0 bases, V lost 6 bases, and 4 bases had no gene match. The germline V gene has CDR1 MNHEY and CDR2 SMNVEV (reference sequence). The CDR3 loop is CASRSGGSSNQPQHF. CDR3 DNA sequence: TGTGCCAGCAGGTCAGGGGGCTCTAGCAATCAGCCCCAGCATTTT.

This clonotype has just a few counts. The V and J genes are TRBV6-2 or TRBV6-3 and TRBJ2-2, with a tentative D call TRBD1 (5 bases). The CDR3 is 15 residues long. V gave up 2 bases and J gave up 0 bases, with 7 bases separating them. Germline V gives CDR1 MNHEY, CDR2 SVGEGT. CDR3 loop: CASSYQGPNTGELFF. For the CDR3, the DNA is TGTGCCAGCAGTTACCAGGGCCCGAACACCGGGGAGCTGTTTTTT.